Listed below are T cell receptor beta chains from one sample, sequenced in a study of shared T cell receptors in the human thymus. Assay: immunoSEQ multiplex PCR; the TCRdb copy retains only in-frame clones and omits some. The sample includes about 660,000 clones, 88% of them seen just once. A further study also used this sample, focusing on human thymus T cells.

The sample comprised thymocytes. Receptors originate from a boy in the first two years of life with a congenital heart defect. The CDR3 runs from the conserved cysteine through the conserved F or W. D genes are given only for firm matches. Rows may omit the clone size; those that give it use once, few, many or a size class.

d_gene: .; abundance: .; j_gene: TRBJ2-3; v_gene: TRBV12-5; CDR3nt: TGTGCTAGTGGTTTGGTATGGAGAGAGAGCCCAGATACGCAGTATTTT; CDR3aa: CASGLVWRESPDTQYF
d_gene: TRBD2; abundance: .; j_gene: TRBJ2-5; v_gene: TRBV27; CDR3nt: TGTGCCAGCAGTTTAGGGACTAGCGGGGGCCAAGAGACCCAGTACTTC; CDR3aa: CASSLGTSGGQETQYF
d_gene: .; abundance: few; j_gene: TRBJ1-3; v_gene: TRBV20-1; CDR3nt: TGCAGTGCAGGGGATGGAAACACCATATATTTT; CDR3aa: CSAGDGNTIYF
d_gene: TRBD1; abundance: .; j_gene: TRBJ1-2; v_gene: TRBV7-9; CDR3nt: TGTGCCAGCCACAGGGGGCTGTACTATGGCTACACCTTC; CDR3aa: CASHRGLYYGYTF
d_gene: .; abundance: .; j_gene: TRBJ2-2; v_gene: TRBV7-2; CDR3nt: TGTGCCAGCAGCCTCAGGAGGGAGCTGTTTTTT; CDR3aa: CASSLRRELFF
d_gene: TRBD1; abundance: .; j_gene: TRBJ1-6; v_gene: TRBV5-6; CDR3nt: TGTGCCAGCAGCTTGGGCGGGGGGACAGGGTCCAGGGATTCACCCCTCCACTTT; CDR3aa: CASSLGGGTGSRDSPLHF
d_gene: TRBD1; abundance: .; j_gene: TRBJ1-2; v_gene: TRBV28; CDR3nt: TGTGCCAGCAGTAGGACAGGGTACTATGGCTACACCTTC; CDR3aa: CASSRTGYYGYTF
d_gene: TRBD2; abundance: .; j_gene: TRBJ2-7; v_gene: TRBV10-2; CDR3nt: TGCGCCAGCAGTGAGTCTAGCGGGGGTTACGAGCAGTACTTC; CDR3aa: CASSESSGGYEQYF
d_gene: .; abundance: .; j_gene: TRBJ2-7; v_gene: TRBV30; CDR3nt: TGCGCCTGGAGTGTAACCGGGGGACGCTCCTACGAGCAGTACTTC; CDR3aa: CAWSVTGGRSYEQYF
d_gene: TRBD2; abundance: .; j_gene: TRBJ2-7; v_gene: TRBV10-2; CDR3nt: TGCGCCAGCAGTGAGCGGGAGGGAAGGGACGAGCAGTACTTC; CDR3aa: CASSEREGRDEQYF
d_gene: TRBD2; abundance: once; j_gene: TRBJ2-7; v_gene: TRBV2; CDR3nt: TGTGCCAGCAAACCGGGACTAGTACTCCACGAGCAGTACTTC; CDR3aa: CASKPGLVLHEQYF
d_gene: TRBD1; abundance: .; j_gene: TRBJ1-1; v_gene: TRBV18; CDR3nt: TGTGCCAGCTCACCACCAAATGGCAGGGGGGACACTGAAGCTTTCTTT; CDR3aa: CASSPPNGRGDTEAFF
d_gene: .; abundance: once; j_gene: TRBJ2-5; v_gene: TRBV6-1; CDR3nt: TGTGCCAGCCAAGGGACTCGCCAAGAGACCCAGTACTTC; CDR3aa: CASQGTRQETQYF
d_gene: TRBD2; abundance: .; j_gene: TRBJ2-5; v_gene: TRBV15; CDR3nt: TGTGCCACCAGCAGAGGGGGAGCGGGAGGGCCTGAGACCCAGTACTTC; CDR3aa: CATSRGGAGGPETQYF
d_gene: .; abundance: .; j_gene: TRBJ1-5; v_gene: TRBV27; CDR3nt: TGTGCCAGCAGTGCCCCAGGGGGCAATCAGCCCCAGCATTTT; CDR3aa: CASSAPGGNQPQHF
d_gene: .; abundance: .; j_gene: TRBJ1-5; v_gene: TRBV27; CDR3nt: TGTGCCAGCACCATCCCCGCGGGTAACTATGGGCGCCGATATAGCAATCAGCCCCAGCATTTT; CDR3aa: CASTIPAGNYGRRYSNQPQHF
d_gene: TRBD1; abundance: .; j_gene: TRBJ1-4; v_gene: TRBV7-2; CDR3nt: TGTGCCAGCAGCTCGACAGGGGGCGGTGAAAAACTGTTTTTT; CDR3aa: CASSSTGGGEKLFF
d_gene: TRBD1; abundance: few; j_gene: TRBJ1-1; v_gene: TRBV29-1; CDR3nt: TGCAGCGACTCGACAGGGACTGAAGCTTTCTTT; CDR3aa: CSDSTGTEAFF
d_gene: .; abundance: .; j_gene: TRBJ1-5; v_gene: TRBV10-3; CDR3nt: TGTGCCACCATGTGGGACAATGACACCAATCAGCCCCAGCATTTT; CDR3aa: CATMWDNDTNQPQHF
d_gene: TRBD2; abundance: .; j_gene: TRBJ2-7; v_gene: TRBV6-1; CDR3nt: TGTGCCAGCAGTCCCCGACTAGCGGGAGCCTACGAGCAGTACTTC; CDR3aa: CASSPRLAGAYEQYF
d_gene: .; abundance: few; j_gene: TRBJ2-6; v_gene: TRBV5-1; CDR3nt: TGCGCCAGCAGCTTTCCCACAGGGGCCAACGTCCTGACTTTC; CDR3aa: CASSFPTGANVLTF
d_gene: TRBD2; abundance: .; j_gene: TRBJ2-2; v_gene: TRBV5-4; CDR3nt: TGTGCCAGCAGCTTAGCGGGACCGAACACCGGGGAGCTGTTTTTT; CDR3aa: CASSLAGPNTGELFF
d_gene: TRBD1; abundance: .; j_gene: TRBJ1-4; v_gene: TRBV11-2; CDR3nt: TGTGCCAGCAGCCCGATTGAGACAGGGATTGAAAAACTGTTTTTT; CDR3aa: CASSPIETGIEKLFF
d_gene: .; abundance: .; j_gene: TRBJ2-5; v_gene: TRBV10-1; CDR3nt: TGCGCCAGCAGTGTTTCGGAGGGCCCAGAGACCCAGTACTTC; CDR3aa: CASSVSEGPETQYF
d_gene: .; abundance: .; j_gene: TRBJ2-3; v_gene: TRBV7-3; CDR3nt: TGTGCCAGCAGCCCAAGTGAGAGGGGCACAGATACGCAGTATTTT; CDR3aa: CASSPSERGTDTQYF
d_gene: .; abundance: .; j_gene: TRBJ2-7; v_gene: TRBV28; CDR3nt: TGTGCCAGCAGTGAACCGGGACTGCCTTCCTACGAGCAGTACTTC; CDR3aa: CASSEPGLPSYEQYF
d_gene: .; abundance: .; j_gene: TRBJ2-3; v_gene: TRBV27; CDR3nt: TGTGCCAGCAGTTATAAGAGGGAAGATACGCAGTATTTT; CDR3aa: CASSYKREDTQYF
d_gene: TRBD2; abundance: once; j_gene: TRBJ2-7; v_gene: TRBV9; CDR3nt: TGTGCCAGCAGCGTAGTAGGGACTAGCGTATTCTACGAGCAGTACTTC; CDR3aa: CASSVVGTSVFYEQYF
d_gene: .; abundance: .; j_gene: TRBJ2-7; v_gene: TRBV7-9; CDR3nt: TGTGCCAGCCCGGCCAGACAGGTGGTTACTTCGGGCGAGCAGTACTTC; CDR3aa: CASPARQVVTSGEQYF
d_gene: TRBD1; abundance: .; j_gene: TRBJ1-6; v_gene: TRBV4-1; CDR3nt: TGCGCCAGCAGCCAAGTAGGACCTAACCGGGACAGGGCCGTGCCCCTCCACTTT; CDR3aa: CASSQVGPNRDRAVPLHF
d_gene: TRBD1; abundance: .; j_gene: TRBJ1-4; v_gene: TRBV9; CDR3nt: TGTGCCAGCAGCCCACAGGGGGCCCCTTTAACTAATGAAAAACTGTTTTTT; CDR3aa: CASSPQGAPLTNEKLFF
d_gene: .; abundance: .; j_gene: TRBJ2-3; v_gene: TRBV25-1; CDR3nt: TGTGCCAGCAGCCTAGAGGCGCAGTATTTT; CDR3aa: CASSLEAQYF
d_gene: TRBD1; abundance: .; j_gene: TRBJ2-2; v_gene: TRBV9; CDR3nt: TGTGCCAGCAGCGTTGGTGGAAAGACAGGGGTGATCGGGGAGCTGTTTTTT; CDR3aa: CASSVGGKTGVIGELFF
d_gene: .; abundance: .; j_gene: TRBJ2-3; v_gene: TRBV6-1; CDR3nt: TGTGCCAGCAGTGAAAATGCGGCAGGGCGACTGCCAGATACGCAGTATTTT; CDR3aa: CASSENAAGRLPDTQYF
d_gene: .; abundance: .; j_gene: TRBJ1-4; v_gene: TRBV5-1; CDR3nt: TGCGCCAGCAGCCCATGTCCGGGAGAAGAAAAACTGTTTTTT; CDR3aa: CASSPCPGEEKLFF
d_gene: TRBD1; abundance: .; j_gene: TRBJ1-6; v_gene: TRBV12-5; CDR3nt: TGTGCTAGTGGTTTGGACCTCGGGGACAGGGCTATGAATTCACCCCTCCACTTT; CDR3aa: CASGLDLGDRAMNSPLHF
d_gene: TRBD2; abundance: .; j_gene: TRBJ2-1; v_gene: TRBV4-2; CDR3nt: TGTGCCAGCAGCCAGTTACTAGCGGGATTGGCCTACAATGAGCAGTTCTTC; CDR3aa: CASSQLLAGLAYNEQFF
d_gene: .; abundance: .; j_gene: TRBJ2-7; v_gene: TRBV4-2; CDR3nt: TGTGCCAGCAGCCAGAGACTACGAGCGGACGAGCAGTACTTC; CDR3aa: CASSQRLRADEQYF
d_gene: .; abundance: .; j_gene: TRBJ2-2; v_gene: TRBV6-4; CDR3nt: TGTGCCAGCAGCCCCTCTAGCGTTGGCACCGGGGAGCTGTTTTTT; CDR3aa: CASSPSSVGTGELFF
d_gene: .; abundance: .; j_gene: TRBJ2-7; v_gene: TRBV5-8; CDR3nt: TGTGCCAGCACCCCGGGCCCTAGCAGATCCTACGAGCAGTACTTC; CDR3aa: CASTPGPSRSYEQYF
d_gene: .; abundance: .; j_gene: TRBJ1-5; v_gene: TRBV11-2; CDR3nt: TGTGCCAGCAGCCGCCCATCCGAAGACTGGGGCAATCAGCCCCAGCATTTT; CDR3aa: CASSRPSEDWGNQPQHF
d_gene: TRBD1; abundance: few; j_gene: TRBJ1-5; v_gene: TRBV28; CDR3nt: TGTGCCAGCAGTTTCCATGCCGGGACAGGGTTTCGGGGTAGCAATCAGCCCCAGCATTTT; CDR3aa: CASSFHAGTGFRGSNQPQHF
d_gene: TRBD2; abundance: .; j_gene: TRBJ2-7; v_gene: TRBV4-2; CDR3nt: TGTGCCAGCAGCCACTCCCAACAGGGGGCGGCTAGCGGGAGGTCTTCCTACGAGCAGTACTTC; CDR3aa: CASSHSQQGAASGRSSYEQYF
d_gene: TRBD1; abundance: .; j_gene: TRBJ2-1; v_gene: TRBV25-1; CDR3nt: TGTGCCAGCAGTGGGACAGGGGAAAGGTCCTACAATGAGCAGTTCTTC; CDR3aa: CASSGTGERSYNEQFF
d_gene: TRBD2; abundance: .; j_gene: TRBJ2-3; v_gene: TRBV4-1; CDR3nt: TGCGCCAGCAGCCATACCTGGTCCCCTACTAGCGGGAGTAGGGATACGCAGTATTTT; CDR3aa: CASSHTWSPTSGSRDTQYF